This TCR beta chain was retrieved from a study of T cell changes during pregnancy in multiple sclerosis. The CDR3 loop spans 14 amino acids. The V gene's germline CDR1 is SGDLS and CDR2 YYNGEE. V was trimmed by 1 base and J by 10 bases, leaving 15 bases between them. The repertoire was sequenced with immunoSEQ multiplex PCR; TCRdb's copy has only in-frame clones and lacks some. The sample consists of tens of thousands of clones, roughly nine tenths of them appearing once. This chain uses TRBV9 with TRBJ1-3; D may be TRBD1 (6 bases). The source of this sequence is a female donor with multiple sclerosis, enrolled in a pregnancy study. Sequences were derived from CD4+ T cells from peripheral blood mononuclear cells, sampled in the first trimester of pregnancy. Here the CDR3 DNA reads TGTGCCAGCAGCGTAAGACCAGGGGAGGGAACCATATATTTT. It encodes CASSVRPGEGTIYF.